Listed below are T cell receptor beta chains from one sample, sequenced in a study of cytomegalovirus exposure and HLA in healthy donors. Method: immunoSEQ multiplex PCR; TCRdb's copy keeps in-frame clones and lacks some. The data show 100,000 or so clones, 12% to 15% seen once. Sequencing was done on a sample of PBMCs. Every receptor here comes from a female donor in good health and CMV-seronegative. The CDR3 runs from the conserved cysteine through the conserved F or W. A D gene is named only where the DNA matches it firmly. Size is stated for part of the rows, as once, few or many counts, or as a class when the clone is expanded.

d_call,clone_size,v_call,j_call,cdr3_aa,cdr3_nt
-,few,TRBV10-3,TRBJ2-1,CAISETGIDEQFF,TGTGCCATCAGTGAGACAGGGATTGATGAGCAGTTCTTC
TRBD1,few,TRBV25-1,TRBJ1-1,CASSDSGQGGIEAFF,TGTGCCAGCAGTGACTCCGGACAGGGAGGCATTGAAGCTTTCTTT
TRBD1,-,TRBV7-8,TRBJ1-1,CASSLGGRDSYRPPERMGAFF,TGTGCCAGCAGCTTAGGGGGGCGGGACAGCTACCGACCCCCTGAAAGAATGGGAGCTTTCTTT
-,-,TRBV25-1,TRBJ2-1,CASRDKLRRAEQFF,TGTGCCAGCAGGGATAAACTAAGGAGGGCTGAGCAGTTCTTC
TRBD1,-,TRBV19,TRBJ1-2,CASSGQGSICTF,TGTGCCAGTTCGGGACAGGGGTCTATTTGCACCTTC
-,-,TRBV27,TRBJ2-1,CASTSSAGDEQFF,TGTGCCAGCACGTCTTCAGCCGGAGATGAGCAGTTCTTC
TRBD1,-,TRBV10-3,TRBJ1-2,CAIRNRDRGQRGYGYTF,TGTGCCATCAGGAACCGGGACAGGGGGCAAAGAGGCTATGGCTACACCTTC
-,-,TRBV15,TRBJ1-1,CATSRDRGTQGTEAFF,TGTGCCACCAGCAGAGATCGTGGAACTCAGGGCACTGAAGCTTTCTTT
TRBD2,-,TRBV11-3,TRBJ2-2,CASSPTRGESGELFF,TGTGCCAGCAGCCCGACGCGGGGGGAGTCCGGGGAGCTGTTTTTT
-,-,TRBV30,TRBJ1-5,CAWSTRASNQPQHF,TGTGCCTGGAGTACCAGGGCAAGCAATCAGCCCCAGCATTTT
TRBD1,few,TRBV4-1,TRBJ1-2,CASSQAPGGYGYTF,TGCGCCAGCAGCCAGGCCCCAGGGGGGTATGGCTACACCTTC
-,-,TRBV5-4,TRBJ1-3,CASSRGFSGNTIYF,TGTGCCAGCAGCCGCGGGTTCTCTGGAAACACCATATATTTT
TRBD1,few,TRBV6-1,TRBJ1-2,CATALSGTGGDGYTF,TGTGCCACCGCTTTATCCGGGACAGGGGGCGATGGCTACACCTTC
-,few,TRBV10-3,TRBJ2-6,CAISQSLGSGANVLTF,TGTGCCATCAGCCAATCACTAGGTTCTGGGGCCAACGTCCTGACTTTC
-,few,TRBV11-3,TRBJ2-7,CASSRTGTYEQYF,TGTGCCAGCAGCCGGACGGGAACCTACGAGCAGTACTTC
TRBD1,few,TRBV5-6,TRBJ1-3,CASSLIAGGFFGNTIYF,TGTGCCAGCAGCTTGATCGCAGGGGGTTTTTTTGGAAACACCATATATTTT
TRBD1,few,TRBV23-1,TRBJ1-2,CASSQPPETSDRGRSYTF,TGCGCCAGCAGTCAACCACCTGAAACCAGCGACAGGGGACGATCATACACCTTC
-,-,TRBV29-1,TRBJ2-7,CSARVSYEQYF,TGCAGCGCCCGGGTCTCCTACGAGCAGTACTTC
TRBD1,few,TRBV5-1,TRBJ2-7,CASSPAPGQGVHEQYF,TGCGCCAGCAGTCCCGCCCCGGGACAGGGAGTTCACGAGCAGTACTTC
TRBD1,few,TRBV20-1,TRBJ1-2,CSARRQGFAF,TGCAGTGCTCGTAGACAGGGATTCGCCTTC
-,-,TRBV30,TRBJ1-5,CAWSPHGTLSNQPQHF,TGTGCCTGGAGCCCCCATGGGACACTAAGCAATCAGCCCCAGCATTTT
-,few,TRBV2,TRBJ2-2,CASQGDYTGELFF,TGTGCCAGCCAGGGGGACTACACCGGGGAGCTGTTTTTT
TRBD1,few,TRBV7-8,TRBJ1-4,CARSQGDNEKLFF,TGTGCCAGAAGCCAGGGGGACAACGAAAAACTGTTTTTT
-,few,TRBV6-5,TRBJ1-2,CASSTQPGSGYGYTF,TGTGCCAGCAGTACTCAACCGGGATCAGGCTATGGCTACACCTTC
-,few,TRBV18,TRBJ2-3,CASSPPSSTDTQYF,TGTGCCAGCTCACCCCCCTCTAGCACAGATACGCAGTATTTT
-,-,TRBV7-2,TRBJ2-5,CASRWGVSETQYF,TGTGCCAGCAGATGGGGGGTCTCTGAGACCCAGTACTTC
TRBD2,-,TRBV6-1,TRBJ2-7,CASSEREAAYEQYF,TGTGCCAGCAGTGAACGGGAGGCGGCCTACGAGCAGTACTTC
-,-,TRBV6-5,TRBJ2-7,CASSASSYEQYF,TGTGCCAGCAGTGCTAGCTCCTACGAGCAGTACTTC
TRBD2,many,TRBV27,TRBJ2-3,CASTSQAGDWSDTQYF,TGTGCCAGCACCTCTCAAGCGGGAGACTGGTCAGATACGCAGTATTTT